The sequence of this T cell receptor beta chain was determined in a study of cytomegalovirus exposure and HLA in healthy donors. Germline loops: CDR1 LNHDA, CDR2 SQIVND (reference sequence). J lost 2 bases, V lost 4 bases, and 3 bases had no gene match. This CDR3 region has 14 residues. General study findings and limits: Another analysis was done later, and it associated 16,951 TCR beta sequences with HLA alleles at 0.05 false discovery rate.

As to this clone: The antigen is not known.

In the PCR, 60 Vbeta and 13 Jbeta primers were used. Sequenced by immunoSEQ multiplex PCR; TCRdb stores in-frame clones only, minus some. The sample holds 85,000 to 100,000 clones; 70% to 90% are singletons and the top ten take around 2.3%. The sample taken for sequencing was PBMCs. The chain links TRBV19 to TRBJ2-5; 8 nucleotides align to TRBD1. The receptor was isolated from a man aged 18-30 years in good health and CMV-seronegative. The CDR3 DNA reads as TGTGCCAGTAGTAGGGACAGGAGACAAGAGACCCAGTACTTC. This translates into CASSRDRRQETQYF.